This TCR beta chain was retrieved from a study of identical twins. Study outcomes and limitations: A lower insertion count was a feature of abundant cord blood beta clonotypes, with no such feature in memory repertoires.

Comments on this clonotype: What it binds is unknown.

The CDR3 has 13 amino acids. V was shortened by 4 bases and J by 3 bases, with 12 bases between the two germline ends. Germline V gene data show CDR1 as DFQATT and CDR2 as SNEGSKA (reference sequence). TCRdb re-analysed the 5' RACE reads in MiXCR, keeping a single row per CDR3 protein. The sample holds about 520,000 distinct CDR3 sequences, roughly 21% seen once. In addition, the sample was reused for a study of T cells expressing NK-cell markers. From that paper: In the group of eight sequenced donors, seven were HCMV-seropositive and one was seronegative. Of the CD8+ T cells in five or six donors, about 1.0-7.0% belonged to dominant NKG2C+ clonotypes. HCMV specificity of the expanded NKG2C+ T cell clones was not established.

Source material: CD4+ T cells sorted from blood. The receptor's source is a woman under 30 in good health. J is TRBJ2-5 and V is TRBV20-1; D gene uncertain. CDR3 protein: CSAMRTVKETQYF. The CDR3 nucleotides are TGCAGTGCTATGCGGACCGTTAAAGAGACCCAGTACTTC.